This T cell receptor (beta chain) is from a study of T cells in Graves' hyperthyroidism and ophthalmopathy. Overall study results and limits: Most thyroid-expanded clonotypes above 0.001 were also found in blood. A median 6.5 months before onset, the model predicted ophthalmopathy.

Amplification of TCR beta CDR3 regions was performed using RNA transcripts as template. In the first-round RT-PCR of the TCR CDR3, the HTBI primer set was used. One entry per CDR3 protein results from TCRdb running MiXCR on the multiplex PCR reads. This table has about 620,000 distinct CDR3 sequences, about 16% appearing once. Germline CDR1 is GTSNPN and CDR2 is SVGIG (reference sequence). Unmatched junction bases numbered 8, after V lost 8 bases and J lost 4 bases. The CDR3 covers 14 residues. An absence of ophthalmopathy progression within 18 months meant stable Graves' hyperthyroidism. As for this clonotype: Its antigen remains unidentified.

The sequenced material came from blood. The source is a woman under 40 with Graves' hyperthyroidism. The rearrangement uses TRBV30 and TRBJ2-3, with 11 bases aligning to TRBD1. The CDR3 DNA follows: TGTGCCCTCCGGGACAGGGGGATCGCAGATACGCAGTATTTT. Translation gives CALRDRGIADTQYF.